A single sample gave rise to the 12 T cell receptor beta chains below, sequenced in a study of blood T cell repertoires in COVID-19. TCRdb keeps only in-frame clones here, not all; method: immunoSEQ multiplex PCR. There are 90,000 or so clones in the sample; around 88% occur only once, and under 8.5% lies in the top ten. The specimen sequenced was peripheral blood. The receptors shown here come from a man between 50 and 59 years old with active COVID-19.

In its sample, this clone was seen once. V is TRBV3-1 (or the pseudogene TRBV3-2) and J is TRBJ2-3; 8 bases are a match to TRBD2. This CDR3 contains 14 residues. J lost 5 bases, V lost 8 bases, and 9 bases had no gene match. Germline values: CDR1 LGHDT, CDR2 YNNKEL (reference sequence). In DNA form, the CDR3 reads TGTGCCAGCGCTTCGGGGGGGGCTGGAGATACGCAGTATTTT. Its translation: CASASGGAGDTQYF.

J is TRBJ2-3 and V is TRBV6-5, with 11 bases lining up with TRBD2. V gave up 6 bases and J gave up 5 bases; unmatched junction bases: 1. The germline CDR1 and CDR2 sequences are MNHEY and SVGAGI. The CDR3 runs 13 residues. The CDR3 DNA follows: TGTGCCAGCAGGGGGACTAGCGGAGATACGCAGTATTTT. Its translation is CASRGTSGDTQYF.

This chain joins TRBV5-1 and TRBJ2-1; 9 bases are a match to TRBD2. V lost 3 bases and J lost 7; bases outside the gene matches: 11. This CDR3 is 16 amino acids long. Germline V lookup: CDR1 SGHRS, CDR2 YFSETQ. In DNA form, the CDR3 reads TGCGCCAGCAGCTCCCAGGCTAGCGGGGACCTAAATGAGCAGTTCTTC. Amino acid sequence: CASSSQASGDLNEQFF.

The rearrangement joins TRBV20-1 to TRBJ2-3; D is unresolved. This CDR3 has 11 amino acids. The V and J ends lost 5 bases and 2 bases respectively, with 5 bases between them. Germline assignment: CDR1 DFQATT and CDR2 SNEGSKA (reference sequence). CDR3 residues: CSALLTDTQYF. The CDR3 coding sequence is TGCAGTGCTCTCCTCACAGATACGCAGTATTTT.

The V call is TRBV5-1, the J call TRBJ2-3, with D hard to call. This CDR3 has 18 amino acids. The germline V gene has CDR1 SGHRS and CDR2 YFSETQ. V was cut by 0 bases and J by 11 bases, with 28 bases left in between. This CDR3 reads CASSLAPRGLTVSELQYF. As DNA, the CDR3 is TGCGCCAGCAGCTTGGCCCCCCGTGGCCTCACTGTATCGGAGTTGCAGTATTTT.

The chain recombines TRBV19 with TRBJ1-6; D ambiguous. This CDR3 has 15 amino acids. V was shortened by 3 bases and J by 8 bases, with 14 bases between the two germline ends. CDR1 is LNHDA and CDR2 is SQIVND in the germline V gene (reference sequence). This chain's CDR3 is CASSIQSPRDSPLHF. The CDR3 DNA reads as TGTGCCAGTAGTATCCAGTCCCCTCGGGATTCACCCCTCCACTTT.

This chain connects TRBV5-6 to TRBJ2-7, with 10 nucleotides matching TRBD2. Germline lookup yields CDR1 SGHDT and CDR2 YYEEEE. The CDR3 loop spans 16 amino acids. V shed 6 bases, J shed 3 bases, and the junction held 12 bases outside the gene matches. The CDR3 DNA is TGTGCCAGCACCAGAGGGCCCCTAGCGGGAGACTACGAGCAGTACTTC. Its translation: CASTRGPLAGDYEQYF.

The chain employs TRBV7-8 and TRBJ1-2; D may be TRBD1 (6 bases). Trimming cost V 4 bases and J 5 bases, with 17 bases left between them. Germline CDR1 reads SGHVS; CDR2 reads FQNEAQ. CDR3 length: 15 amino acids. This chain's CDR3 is CASSSSWGRGYGYTF. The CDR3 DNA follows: TGTGCCAGCAGCTCCTCTTGGGGGCGAGGGTATGGCTACACCTTC. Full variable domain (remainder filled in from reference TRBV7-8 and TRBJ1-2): GAGVSQSPRYKVAKRGQDVALRCDPISGHVSLFWYQQALGQGPEFLTYFQNEAQLDKSGLPSDRFFAERPEGSVSTLKIQRTQQEDSAVYLCASSSSWGRGYGYTFGSGTRLTVV.

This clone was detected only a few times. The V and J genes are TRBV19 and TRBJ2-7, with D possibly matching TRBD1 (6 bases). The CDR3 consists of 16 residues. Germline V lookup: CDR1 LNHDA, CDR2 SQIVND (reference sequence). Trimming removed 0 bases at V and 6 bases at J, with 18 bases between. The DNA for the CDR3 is TGTGCCAGTAGTATAGATTCAGGGGCGGAAATGCGCGAGCAGTACTTC. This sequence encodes CASSIDSGAEMREQYF.

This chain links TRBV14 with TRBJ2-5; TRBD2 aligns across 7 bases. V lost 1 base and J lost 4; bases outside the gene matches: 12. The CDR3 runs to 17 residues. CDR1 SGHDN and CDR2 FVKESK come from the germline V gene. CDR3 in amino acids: CASSQARRASGRETQYF. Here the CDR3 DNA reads TGTGCCAGCAGCCAAGCCAGGCGGGCTAGCGGCCGAGAGACCCAGTACTTC.

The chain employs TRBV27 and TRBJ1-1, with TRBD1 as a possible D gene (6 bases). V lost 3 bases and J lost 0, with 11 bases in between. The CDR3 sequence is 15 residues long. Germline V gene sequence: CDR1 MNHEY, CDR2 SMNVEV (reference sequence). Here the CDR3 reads CASSLTDSVNTEAFF. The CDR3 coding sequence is TGTGCCAGCAGTTTGACGGACAGTGTGAACACTGAAGCTTTCTTT.

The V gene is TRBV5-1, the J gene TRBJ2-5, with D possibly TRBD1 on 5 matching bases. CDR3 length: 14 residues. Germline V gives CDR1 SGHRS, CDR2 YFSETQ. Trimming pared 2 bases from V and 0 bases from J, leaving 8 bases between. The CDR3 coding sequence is TGCGCCAGCAGCTTCCAGGGTTACCAAGAGACCCAGTACTTC. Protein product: CASSFQGYQETQYF.